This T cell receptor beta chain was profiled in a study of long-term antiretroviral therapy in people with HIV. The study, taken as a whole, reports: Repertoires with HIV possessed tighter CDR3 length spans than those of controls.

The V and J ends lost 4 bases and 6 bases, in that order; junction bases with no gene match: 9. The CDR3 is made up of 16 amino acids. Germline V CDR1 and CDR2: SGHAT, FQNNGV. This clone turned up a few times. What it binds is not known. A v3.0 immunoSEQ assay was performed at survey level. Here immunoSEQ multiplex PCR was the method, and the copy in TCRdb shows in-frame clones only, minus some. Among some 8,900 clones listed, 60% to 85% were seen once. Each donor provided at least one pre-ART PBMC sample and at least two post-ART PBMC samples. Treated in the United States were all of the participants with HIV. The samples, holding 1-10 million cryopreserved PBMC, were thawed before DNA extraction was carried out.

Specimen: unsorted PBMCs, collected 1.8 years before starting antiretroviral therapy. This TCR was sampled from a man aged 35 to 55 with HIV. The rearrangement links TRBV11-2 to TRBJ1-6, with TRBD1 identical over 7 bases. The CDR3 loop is CASSSRTGLANSPLHF. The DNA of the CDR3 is TGTGCCAGCAGCTCGCGGACAGGTCTTGCTAATTCACCCCTCCACTTT.